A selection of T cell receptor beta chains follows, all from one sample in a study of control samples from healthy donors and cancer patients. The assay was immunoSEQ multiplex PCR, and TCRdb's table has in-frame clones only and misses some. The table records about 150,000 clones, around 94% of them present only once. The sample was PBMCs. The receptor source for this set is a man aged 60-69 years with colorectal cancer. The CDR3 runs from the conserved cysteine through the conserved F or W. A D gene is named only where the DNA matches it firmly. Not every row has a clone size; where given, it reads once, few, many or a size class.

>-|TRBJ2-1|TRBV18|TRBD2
CASSPETSGGANEQFF
TGTGCCAGCTCACCAGAGACTAGCGGGGGGGCCAATGAGCAGTTCTTC
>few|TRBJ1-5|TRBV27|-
CASSPSSAQPQHF
TGTGCCAGCAGTCCGTCGTCCGCTCAGCCCCAGCATTTT
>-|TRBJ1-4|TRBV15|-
CATSWDGTNEKLFF
TGTGCCACCAGCTGGGACGGAACTAATGAAAAACTGTTTTTT
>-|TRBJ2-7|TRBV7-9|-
CASSFNYPGEQYF
TGTGCCAGCAGCTTTAACTACCCGGGTGAGCAGTACTTC
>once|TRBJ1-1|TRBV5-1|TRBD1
CASSPGQGLGNTEAFF
TGCGCCAGCAGCCCCGGACAGGGTCTAGGGAACACTGAAGCTTTCTTT
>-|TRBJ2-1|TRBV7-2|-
CASSQGSGGGIDEQFF
TGTGCCAGCAGCCAAGGGTCAGGGGGGGGCATTGATGAGCAGTTCTTC
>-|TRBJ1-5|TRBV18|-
CASSPGGDQPQHF
TGTGCCAGCTCACCAGGGGGGGATCAGCCCCAGCATTTT
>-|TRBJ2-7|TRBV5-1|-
CASREANPSYEQYF
TGCGCCAGCAGGGAGGCGAACCCGTCCTACGAGCAGTACTTC
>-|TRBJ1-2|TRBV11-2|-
CASSPSGVYGYTF
TGTGCCAGCAGTCCTTCAGGGGTCTATGGCTACACCTTC
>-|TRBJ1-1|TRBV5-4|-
CASSQTGADTEAFF
TGTGCCAGCAGCCAGACCGGGGCGGACACTGAAGCTTTCTTT
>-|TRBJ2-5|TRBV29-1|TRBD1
CSSGTGGLQETQYF
TGCAGCTCAGGGACAGGAGGATTACAAGAGACCCAGTACTTC
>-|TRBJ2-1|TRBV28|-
CASSSLPGIYNEQFF
TGTGCCAGCAGCTCACTTCCCGGGATATACAATGAGCAGTTCTTC
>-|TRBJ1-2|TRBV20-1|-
CSPSGNPSNYGYTF
TGCAGTCCCAGTGGGAACCCCTCTAACTATGGCTACACCTTC
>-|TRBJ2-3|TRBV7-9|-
CASSLDLSTDTQYF
TGTGCCAGCAGCTTAGACCTTAGCACAGATACGCAGTATTTT
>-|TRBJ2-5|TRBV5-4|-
CASSPEGDPWETQYF
TGTGCCAGCAGCCCCGAAGGGGACCCGTGGGAGACCCAGTACTTC
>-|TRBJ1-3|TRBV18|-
CASSPGEGSGNTIYF
TGTGCCAGCTCACCAGGGGAAGGTTCTGGAAACACCATATATTTT
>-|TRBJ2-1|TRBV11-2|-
CARGVRGNIYNEQFF
TGTGCCAGAGGGGTAAGGGGAAACATATACAATGAGCAGTTCTTC
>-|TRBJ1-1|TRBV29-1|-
CSVVRWGAVREAFF
TGCAGCGTTGTGCGGTGGGGCGCCGTACGTGAGGCTTTCTTT
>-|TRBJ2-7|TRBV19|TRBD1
CASSWDRGDEQYF
TGTGCCAGTAGTTGGGACAGGGGAGACGAGCAGTACTTC
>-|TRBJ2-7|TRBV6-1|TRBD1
CASSELGTGTYEQYF
TGTGCCAGCAGTGAACTTGGGACAGGAACCTACGAGCAGTACTTC